This T cell receptor (beta chain) was captured in a study of blood T cell repertoires in COVID-19. The overall study: Sites in the United States, Italy and Spain provided acute and convalescent COVID-19 samples.

Authors' methods: Quantification of nucleated cells was approximated via reference gene primer amplification. Profiling relied on immunoSEQ multiplex PCR, and the TCRdb table lists in-frame clones only, not all of them. V, J and clone size are those of that table, while D and trimming were read from the DNA. The sample shows 150,000 to 200,000 clones, 70% to 80% of them seen only once. Those who participated ranged in age from roughly 18 to 90 years and resided in approximately 26 US areas. Participants' own reports of clinical history determined their cohort assignment. This clonotype was sampled from a woman between 50 and 59 years old who had recovered from COVID-19. Sequencing was performed on PBMCs or T cells enriched from blood (not recorded which).

In DNA form, the CDR3 reads TGTGCCAGCGGAGTGAGCGGCTCCTACGAGCAGTACTTC. Translating gives CASGVSGSYEQYF. The chain combines TRBV2 with TRBJ2-7, with a possible D match to TRBD2 (5 bases). Trimming removed 8 bases at V and 0 bases at J, with 11 bases between. The CDR3 has 13 amino acids. CDR1 SNHLY and CDR2 FYNNEI come from the germline V gene.